Detailed here is one T cell receptor beta chain. This sample stems from a study of tumor-infiltrating lymphocytes in oesophageal squamous cell carcinoma. From the PCR reads, TCRdb called clonotypes with MiXCR, one entry per CDR3 protein. The repertoire consists of over 14,000 distinct CDR3 sequences, with about 50% occurring once and the leading ten covering about 45%. Trimming shortened V by 2 bases and J by 5 bases, and 25 bases separated the two germline ends. The CDR3 spans 19 residues. Looked up from germline, CDR1 is SGHVT and CDR2 is SQSDAQ. The receptor comes from a male donor with esophageal squamous cell carcinoma. Sequences were obtained from blood. This rearrangement joins TRBV7-4 to TRBJ2-1; D gene unclear. In DNA, the CDR3 is TGTGCCAGCAGCTTAAGTGAGGTGCGCAGGACCTCTCTGCACAATGAGCAGTTCTTC. Protein sequence: CASSLSEVRRTSLHNEQFF.